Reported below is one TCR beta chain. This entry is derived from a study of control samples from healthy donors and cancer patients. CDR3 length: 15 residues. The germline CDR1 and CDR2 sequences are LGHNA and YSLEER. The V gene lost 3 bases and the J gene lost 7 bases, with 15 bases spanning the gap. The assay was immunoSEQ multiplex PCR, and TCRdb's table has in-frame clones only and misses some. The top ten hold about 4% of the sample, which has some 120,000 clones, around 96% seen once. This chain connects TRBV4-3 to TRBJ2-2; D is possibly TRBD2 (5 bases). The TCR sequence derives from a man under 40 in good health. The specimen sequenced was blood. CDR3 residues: CASSQLIGGFGELFF. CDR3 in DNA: TGCGCCAGCAGCCAGCTAATAGGAGGCTTCGGGGAGCTGTTTTTT.